This T cell receptor (beta chain) was observed in a study of a mutant IDH1 vaccine in newly diagnosed glioma. Study-wide background: Eight vaccinations reached patients in weeks 1, 3, 5, 7, 11, 15, 19 and 23. Of treated patients, approximately 62% were men and approximately 40% women, averaging around 40 years. Before enrollment, patients got radiotherapy alone, temozolomide alone, or mostly the combination. Whole-study results and caveats: Seemingly, top peripheral T cell clonotype changes bore no relation to pseudoprogression.

There are 15 residues in the CDR3. Trimming cost V 0 bases and J 5 bases; bases outside gene matches: 3. Germline V CDR1 and CDR2: LNHNV, YYDKDF (reference sequence). This clone has only a few counts. The target antigen is unknown. The time point is: week 11, during vaccination. Vaccination comprised doses that each held 300 ug of mutant IDH1 20-mer peptide, plus topical imiquimod. Repertoires were generated with immunoSEQ multiplex PCR, while TCRdb's copy carries only in-frame clones and drops some. The sample has tens of thousands of clones; 60% to 80% are singletons. The genes are TRBV15 and TRBJ2-2; 7 nucleotides line up with TRBD1. The sequence was collected from a man aged 30 to 45 with glioma. The input for sequencing was PBMCs, taken from a glioma patient whose treatment included an IDH1 peptide vaccine. The CDR3 DNA reads as TGTGCCACCAGCAGAGAAGACAGGGATACCGGGGAGCTGTTTTTT. This sequence encodes CATSREDRDTGELFF.